What follows are 27 T cell receptor beta chains derived from one specimen sequenced in a study of beta chain features in type 1 diabetes. Expressed TCRB transcripts were sequenced, since all the RNA that had been isolated was reverse transcribed. Clones were read by immunoSEQ multiplex PCR, and TCRdb kept only the in-frame ones, dropping some. The sample lists about 320,000 clones, 12% to 15% occurring once. The sequencing sample was made of central memory CD4+ T cells from blood. The receptors stem from a man aged 30-40 years in good health.

This clone was seen a handful of times. The chain combines TRBV19 with TRBJ2-6; D gene unclear. The CDR3 loop spans 13 amino acids. The V gene lost 6 bases and the J gene lost 0 bases, with 3 bases spanning the gap. Per the germline V gene, CDR1 is LNHDA and CDR2 is SQIVND (reference sequence). Here the CDR3 reads CASRNSGANVLTF. Written as DNA, the CDR3 is TGTGCCAGTAGAAACTCTGGGGCCAACGTCCTGACTTTC.

This clone was detected many times. The V and J genes are TRBV14 and TRBJ2-3; TRBD2 matches 15 bases. The CDR3 totals 16 residues. J gave up 8 bases and V 1 base, and 4 bases lay outside the gene matches. Looked up from germline, CDR1 is SGHDN and CDR2 is FVKESK. The CDR3: CASSQAGTSGRSTQYF. For the CDR3, the DNA is TGTGCCAGCAGCCAAGCAGGGACTAGCGGGAGGAGTACGCAGTATTTT.

A few counts support this clone. The CDR3 reads CASSVGGGALNTEAFF. The DNA for the CDR3 is TGTGCCAGCAGCGTAGGAGGGGGGGCCTTAAACACTGAAGCTTTCTTT. The chain joins TRBV9 to TRBJ1-1, with D possibly TRBD1 on 6 matching bases. This CDR3 has 16 amino acids. Germline assignment: CDR1 SGDLS and CDR2 YYNGEE. Trimming pared 0 bases from V and 2 bases from J, leaving 14 bases between.

This clone appeared a few times. The chain is built from TRBV6-5 and TRBJ2-7, with 7 bases matching TRBD2. The junction had 10 bases not matched to a gene; V was cut back by 3 bases and J by 2 bases. CDR3 length: 16 residues. The germline CDR1 and CDR2 sequences are MNHEY and SVGAGI. The CDR3 DNA reads as TGTGCCAGCAGTTATCCAATTGCGGGGAGGGCCTACGAGCAGTACTTC. It specifies CASSYPIAGRAYEQYF.

The rearrangement uses TRBV7-2 and TRBJ2-5; D unclear. CDR3 size: 12 residues. The germline gives CDR1 SGHTA, CDR2 FQGNSA. V lost 5 bases and J lost 5, with 9 bases in between. CDR3 amino acids: CASSLQTETQYF. As DNA, the CDR3 is TGTGCCAGCAGCCTGCAAACGGAGACCCAGTACTTC. The entire variable domain, with the rest obtained from reference TRBV7-2 and TRBJ2-5, is as follows: GAGVSQSPSNKVTEKGKDVELRCDPISGHTALYWYRQSLGQGLEFLIYFQGNSAPDKSGLPSDRFSAERTGGSVSTLTIQRTQQEDSAVYLCASSLQTETQYFGPGTRLLVL.

V is TRBV7-9 and J is TRBJ1-6, with a tentative D call TRBD1 (6 bases). The ends were cut back, 4 bases at V and 9 bases at J, with 16 bases in the middle. CDR1 SEHNR and CDR2 FQNEAQ come from the germline V gene (reference sequence). CDR3 length: 15 residues. The CDR3 bases are TGTGCCAGCAGCTCCTCACAGGGACTTATTTCACCCCTCCACTTT. It yields the protein CASSSSQGLISPLHF.

This clone was seen many times. The chain couples TRBV28 to TRBJ1-2; D may be TRBD1 (6 bases). The CDR3 length is 15 residues. Germline CDR1 and CDR2: MDHEN and SYDVKM. Trimming removed 1 base from V and 7 bases from J, with 16 bases in between. The CDR3 region has the DNA TGTGCCAGCAGTTTATTTACAGGGCAGAATGGTGGCTACACCTTC. Translation gives CASSLFTGQNGGYTF.

This clone was seen more than once but under ten times. The rearrangement joins TRBV29-1 to TRBJ1-1; D is uncertain. The V end was cut by 6 bases, the J end by 3 bases, with 14 bases between. The germline CDR1 and CDR2 sequences are SQVTM and ANQGSEA. The CDR3 runs to 13 residues. CDR3: CSVEISRDTEAFF. CDR3 in DNA: TGCAGCGTCGAAATCAGCAGAGACACTGAAGCTTTCTTT.

This chain uses TRBV5-1 with TRBJ2-7, with D perhaps TRBD2 (5 bases). CDR1 is SGHRS, CDR2 YFSETQ, per germline. The CDR3 has 15 amino acids. V shed 4 bases and J shed 1 base, with 15 bases lying between them. The CDR3 DNA reads as TGCGCCAGCAGCATGGACTCCTCCTATTCCTACGAGCAGTACTTC. It encodes CASSMDSSYSYEQYF.

In its sample, this clone was seen a few times. This chain uses TRBV6-1 with TRBJ2-3, with D possibly TRBD1 on 6 matching bases. The CDR3 totals 15 residues. V was clipped by 5 bases and J by 0 bases, with 12 bases between them. Germline V gene lookup returns CDR1 MNHNS and CDR2 SASEGT. The CDR3 sequence is CASSPGTLSTDTQYF. The CDR3 nucleotides read TGTGCCAGCAGTCCAGGGACACTGAGCACAGATACGCAGTATTTT.

A remark on this clone: This specimen includes other DNA sequences encoding the same CDR3. The J gene is TRBJ2-5, the V gene TRBV9, with 11 bases that match TRBD2. This CDR3 has 15 amino acids. Germline trimming cut 2 bases from V and 4 bases from J; bases unmatched to any gene: 4. From germline, CDR1 is SGDLS and CDR2 YYNGEE. The CDR3 nucleotides are TGTGCCAGCAGCGTGGATAGCGGGAGGGGAGAGACCCAGTACTTC. Translation gives CASSVDSGRGETQYF. Full variable domain (outside the CDR3, taken from reference TRBV9 and TRBJ2-5): DSGVTQTPKHLITATGQRVTLRCSPRSGDLSVYWYQQSLDQGLQFLIQYYNGEERAKGNILERFSAQQFPDLHSELNLSSLELGDSALYFCASSVDSGRGETQYFGPGTRLLVL.

This clone occurred a few times. The gene calls are TRBV2 and TRBJ1-1; D not certain. Looked up from germline, CDR1 is SNHLY and CDR2 is FYNNEI. The CDR3 contains 13 residues. V was clipped by 6 bases and J by 2 bases, with 10 bases between them. The DNA for the CDR3 is TGTGCCAGCAGAGTCGAGGGTAACACTGAAGCTTTCTTT. Translating gives CASRVEGNTEAFF.

The V call is TRBV7-3, the J call TRBJ2-1; D uncertain. Trimming cost V 5 bases and J 1 base, with 15 bases left between them. The CDR3 spans 16 residues. Looked up from germline, CDR1 is SGHTA and CDR2 is FQGTGA. Here the CDR3 DNA reads TGTGCCAGCAGCCGACGAGCCGGCGGTTCCTACAATGAGCAGTTCTTC. Translated: CASSRRAGGSYNEQFF.

This clone was observed at least ten times. The CDR3 sequence is CASSLDSTTEAFF. CDR3 sequence (DNA): TGTGCCAGCAGCCTCGACTCTACCACTGAAGCTTTCTTT. V gene TRBV7-9 combines with J gene TRBJ1-1; D not resolved. The V end lost 5 bases, the J end lost 4 bases, and 11 bases lay between the germline ends. The germline V gene encodes CDR1 SEHNR and CDR2 FQNEAQ (reference sequence). This CDR3 is built from 13 residues.

This sequence joins TRBV11-2 and TRBJ2-1, with D maybe TRBD1 (8 bases). The CDR3 is made up of 15 amino acids. Germline V gene sequence: CDR1 SGHAT, CDR2 FQNNGV. Deletions cut 3 bases from V and 7 bases from J, with 16 bases between. The CDR3 loop is CASSLRTGRENEQFF. CDR3 bases: TGTGCCAGCAGCTTGCGGACAGGGAGGGAGAATGAGCAGTTCTTC.

This chain joins TRBV30 and TRBJ2-1; D might be TRBD1 or TRBD2, each matching 5 bases. Trimming removed 4 bases from V and 7 bases from J, with 17 bases in between. Germline CDR1 and CDR2: GTSNPN and SVGIG (reference sequence). CDR3 size: 14 residues. This CDR3 reads CAWTGSGGWNEQFF. Here the CDR3 DNA reads TGTGCCTGGACAGGGAGCGGCGGGTGGAATGAGCAGTTCTTC.

This clone has more than one count but fewer than ten. The rearrangement links TRBV28 to TRBJ1-1; possibly TRBD1 for D (5 bases). The CDR3 has 15 residues. V was trimmed by 4 bases and J by 4 bases, leaving 16 bases between them. The germline V gene encodes CDR1 MDHEN and CDR2 SYDVKM. CDR3 loop: CASSSWGSESTEAFF. Here the CDR3 DNA reads TGTGCCAGCAGTTCCTGGGGGTCCGAGAGCACTGAAGCTTTCTTT.

This clone was found a few times. V usage is TRBV6-1 and J usage is TRBJ1-5, with D unclear. Germline CDR1 and CDR2: MNHNS and SASEGT. The CDR3 length is 13 residues. Trimming stripped 10 bases from V and 4 bases from J, with 14 bases between. CDR3 residues: CATSRGFNQPQHF. CDR3 bases: TGTGCCACGTCCAGAGGGTTTAATCAGCCCCAGCATTTT.

The rearrangement links TRBV9 to TRBJ2-1, with D maybe TRBD2 (6 bases). Germline V lookup: CDR1 SGDLS, CDR2 YYNGEE. The CDR3 runs 15 residues. V was trimmed by 4 bases and J by 3 bases, leaving 14 bases between them. The CDR3 here is CASSRVGRDYNEQFF. Written as DNA, the CDR3 is TGTGCCAGCAGCCGTGTTGGGCGGGACTACAATGAGCAGTTCTTC.

The CDR3 sequence is CASSAGQVADTQYF. In nucleotides, the CDR3 is TGTGCCAGCAGCGCGGGACAGGTTGCAGATACGCAGTATTTT. V gene TRBV7-3 combines with J gene TRBJ2-3; TRBD1 matches at 8 bases. The V gene end was trimmed by 5 bases and the J gene end by 4 bases; junction bases not matched to a gene: 5. There are 14 residues in the CDR3. Germline loops: CDR1 SGHTA, CDR2 FQGTGA.

CDR3 bases: TGTGCCAGCAGCCGCCCCGACGGCAATGAGCAGTTCTTC. This translates into CASSRPDGNEQFF. V usage is TRBV11-2 and J usage is TRBJ2-1; D gene ambiguous. Germline CDR1 SGHAT, CDR2 FQNNGV. This CDR3 comprises 13 residues. V lost 5 bases and J lost 6, with 11 bases in between.

In this sample, this clone turned up a few times. The chain is built from TRBV29-1 and TRBJ1-2; D gene ambiguous. The CDR3 loop spans 13 amino acids. Per the germline V gene, CDR1 is SQVTM and CDR2 is ANQGSEA. V was cut by 2 bases and J by 7 bases, with 14 bases left in between. DNA for the CDR3: TGCAGCGTTGAACGGGCCCTTGGTAGTGGCTACACCTTC. Encoded protein: CSVERALGSGYTF.

This clone was found a few times. The rearrangement uses TRBV7-3 and TRBJ1-4; maybe TRBD1 (5 bases). The germline V gene has CDR1 SGHTA and CDR2 FQGTGA. This CDR3 comprises 15 residues. Trimming shortened V by 4 bases and J by 8 bases, and 17 bases separated the two germline ends. The CDR3 sequence is CASSSGWGLQEKLFF. The CDR3 region has the DNA TGTGCCAGCAGCTCCGGGTGGGGCCTGCAGGAAAAACTGTTTTTT.

The sample holds a few counts of this clone. The rearrangement uses TRBV11-3 and TRBJ2-3; 10 nucleotides agree with TRBD1. Germline assignment: CDR1 SGHNT and CDR2 YENEEA. The junction had 6 bases not matched to a gene; V was cut back by 3 bases and J by 3 bases. This CDR3 has 16 amino acids. The CDR3 DNA follows: TGTGCCAGCAGCTTTATTAAGGGACAGGGGACAGATACGCAGTATTTT. As protein: CASSFIKGQGTDTQYF.

The chain combines TRBV6-1 with TRBJ2-7, with D perhaps matching TRBD1 (5 bases). Trimming removed 6 bases from V and 2 bases from J, with 8 bases in between. CDR1 and CDR2 (germline): MNHNS, SASEGT. The CDR3 runs to 12 residues. The CDR3, as DNA: TGTGCCAGCAGCTCAGGGCCCTACGAGCAGTACGTC. Translation gives CASSSGPYEQYV.

CDR3 residues: CASSSTANTEAFF. CDR3 sequence (DNA): TGTGCCAGCAGCTCCACGGCGAACACTGAAGCTTTCTTT. This chain uses TRBV11-3 with TRBJ1-1, with D uncertain. The CDR3 extends over 13 amino acids. CDR1 and CDR2 (germline): SGHNT, YENEEA. The V end lost 4 bases, the J end lost 1 base, and 7 bases lay between the germline ends.

Here the CDR3 DNA reads TGTGCCAGCAGCTTAGATCGGGGGAAGGCTTTCTTT. Amino acids: CASSLDRGKAFF. The chain combines TRBV11-2 with TRBJ1-1; D is perhaps TRBD1 (5 bases). The V end was cut by 0 bases, the J end by 11 bases, with 10 bases between. The CDR3 runs 12 residues. Germline-derived CDR1 and CDR2 are SGHAT and FQNNGV.